This paragraph covers one T cell receptor beta chain sequence. This record belongs to a study of blood T cell repertoires in COVID-19. This table comes from immunoSEQ multiplex PCR, and its TCRdb copy is limited to in-frame clones, with some not included. In the table there are a few hundred thousand clones, 85% of which are singletons. The germline CDR1 and CDR2 sequences are KGHDR and SFDVKD. The CDR3 has 16 residues. V lost 2 bases and J lost 6, with 17 bases in between. The clonotype was recovered from a human donor in a cohort sampled during active COVID-19. Sequencing used peripheral blood. The chain carries TRBV24-1 and TRBJ2-3; the D gene is possibly TRBD1 (6 bases). This CDR3 is CATSDSHVTGMDTQYF. In DNA form, the CDR3 reads TGTGCCACCAGTGATTCGCACGTAACAGGGATGGATACGCAGTATTTT.